This TCR beta chain is from a study of lung T cells in sarcoidosis with Löfgren's syndrome (dated by TCRdb to 2016 to 2017). Background on the whole study: Sarcoidosis was characterized as a granulomatous, predominantly pulmonary disease marked by accumulation of CD4+ T cells in bronchoalveolar lavage fluid. The repertoire analyses were focused on Lofgren's syndrome patients.

For sequencing, an Illumina MiSeq was employed. TCRdb handled the public reads itself, with Q25 trimming in fastp and clone calling in MiXCR, and kept productive beta chains. Rows are combined by CDR3 protein, so each entry shows the most common genes and DNA. The sample table shows around 60,000 distinct CDR3 sequences, and 21% are seen once. The top ten clones comprise approximately 2.4% of the sample. Ends trimmed: V by 6 bases, J by 0 bases; bases unmatched to a gene: 3. The germline V gene supplies CDR1 KGHSH and CDR2 LQKENI. The CDR3 goes from the cysteine to the phenylalanine over 16 residues. Of the read, only the CDR3 DNA is kept; its 48 bases are in frame from base 1. On this clonotype itself: What antigen it recognizes has not been identified. No per-base quality is available; no much larger clone lies one base away.

Here is what the overall study found, with its caveats: Recognition of a sarcoidosis-associated antigen was only suggested, and the antigen itself remained putative and was not identified. Multiple Lofgren's syndrome patients were reported to share TRAV12-1 and TRBV2 CDR3 motifs, a finding that suggests public CD4+ TCR repertoires. In alphabeta pairing analysis, TRAV12-1 was found to pair preferentially with TRBV2, and CDR3 homology was shown by the resulting paired TCRs. Compared with control subjects, Lofgren's syndrome patients were reported to have TRAV12-1 and TRBV2 as the most expanded V gene segments.

This chain is built from TRBV18 and TRBJ2-2; 11 junctional bases match TRBD2. Sequenced sample: CD4+ T cells from PBMCs. The sequence was obtained from a human donor with sarcoidosis (Löfgren's syndrome or another form), or a control subject (not recorded which). The CDR3 corresponds to CASSRLAGSNTGELFF. The DNA is as follows: TGTGCCAGCTCTCGACTAGCGGGATCGAACACCGGGGAGCTGTTTTTT. The reference TRBV18 and TRBJ2-2 proteins fill in what lies around the CDR3, so the full variable domain reads NAGVMQNPRHLVRRRGQEARLRCSPMKGHSHVYWYRQLPEEGLKFMVYLQKENIIDESGMPKERFSAEFPKEGPSILRIQQVVRGDSAAYFCASSRLAGSNTGELFFGEGSRLTVL.